This T cell receptor (beta chain) was retrieved from a study of cytomegalovirus exposure and HLA in healthy donors. General study points: Among TCR beta chains, those listed as cytomegalovirus-associated numbered fewer than 200.

The PCR ran on 60 Vbeta and 13 Jbeta primers. Assay: immunoSEQ multiplex PCR; the TCRdb copy retains only in-frame clones and omits some. The sample has some 120,000 clones, 65% to 80% seen once; the top ten hold 9.5% to 15%. With respect to this clone: What it binds is unknown.

Material for sequencing was PBMCs. This receptor was identified in a woman aged 40 to 50 in good health and CMV-seropositive.

CDR3 sequence: CASSYGQGGNTIYF. The CDR3 region has the DNA TGTGCCAGCAGTTACGGACAGGGGGGAAACACCATATATTTT. The V and J genes are TRBV6-6 and TRBJ1-3, with TRBD1 identical over 9 bases. The V gene end was trimmed by 2 bases and the J gene end by 4 bases; junction bases not matched to a gene: 0. The CDR3 has 14 residues. Germline CDR1 MNHNY, CDR2 SVGAGI (reference sequence).